This T cell receptor beta chain is drawn from a study of T cell responses to AZD1222 COVID-19 vaccine. Trimming shortened V by 4 bases and J by 0 bases, and 7 bases separated the two germline ends. Looked up from germline, CDR1 is SGHNT and CDR2 is YYREEE (reference sequence). The CDR3 spans 13 residues. This table comes from immunoSEQ multiplex PCR, and its TCRdb copy is limited to in-frame clones, with some not included. The repertoire holds 95,000 to 100,000 clones, with about nine tenths as singletons. The sequences come from peripheral blood, collected on day 0 of AZD1222 vaccination. The origin of this receptor is an adult in good health. This sequence joins TRBV5-4 and TRBJ1-1; D ambiguous. The CDR3: CASSNYVNTEAFF. The CDR3 coding sequence is TGTGCCAGCAGCAACTACGTGAACACTGAAGCTTTCTTT.